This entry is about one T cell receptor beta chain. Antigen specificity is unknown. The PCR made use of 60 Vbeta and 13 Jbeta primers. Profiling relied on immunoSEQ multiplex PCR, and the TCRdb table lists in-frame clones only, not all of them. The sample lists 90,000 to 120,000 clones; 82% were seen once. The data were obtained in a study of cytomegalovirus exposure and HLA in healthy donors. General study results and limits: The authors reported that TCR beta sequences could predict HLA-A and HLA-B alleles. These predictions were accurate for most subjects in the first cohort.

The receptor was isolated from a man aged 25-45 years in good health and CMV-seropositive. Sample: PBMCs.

Here the CDR3 reads CASSLDTSVGHRNSPLHF. The CDR3 coding sequence is TGCGCCAGCAGCTTGGATACTAGCGTCGGACACAGAAATTCACCCCTCCACTTT. This sequence joins TRBV5-1 and TRBJ1-6; perhaps TRBD1 as D (5 bases). Germline values: CDR1 SGHRS, CDR2 YFSETQ. V lost 0 bases and J lost 7, with 20 bases in between. The CDR3 has 18 amino acids.